The entry below describes one T cell receptor (beta chain). The data are from a study of blood T cell repertoires in COVID-19. Study details: From T cells, B-cell-depleted T cells, or PBMCs came the material, which was cDNA or gDNA.

The V gene end was trimmed by 2 bases and the J gene end by 2 bases; junction bases not matched to a gene: 0. CDR1 MNHEY and CDR2 SVGAGI come from the germline V gene. The CDR3 contains 14 residues. In the original analysis: Estimated nucleated cell counts came from reference gene primer amplification. TCRdb's copy holds only in-frame clones and misses some; the assay was immunoSEQ multiplex PCR. That table supplies the V and J calls and clone size; D and trimming were determined from the DNA. Found here are about 37,000 clones, 80% to 90% of them singletons; the top ten hold 40% to 45%. The chain is built from TRBV6-5 and TRBJ1-2; 9 nucleotides line up with TRBD1. The sequence derives from a human donor in a cohort sampled during active COVID-19. Sample: peripheral blood. The CDR3 coding sequence is TGTGCCAGCAGTTACGGGACAGGGAACTATGGCTACACCTTC. Its translation: CASSYGTGNYGYTF.